One and the same sample provided the 23 T cell receptor beta chains below, sequenced in a study of T cells after posttransplantation cyclophosphamide. Measured with immunoSEQ multiplex PCR; TCRdb has only the in-frame clones, and not every one. The sample shows approximately 30,000 clones, none of them appearing just once. The sequenced sample consisted of PBMCs. The source of these receptors is a woman aged 45-65 years in good health and a related stem cell transplant donor.

This clone was detected ten times or more. The chain carries TRBV2 and TRBJ2-3; D not certain. Per germline, CDR1 SNHLY and CDR2 FYNNEI. Trimming removed 7 bases at V and 4 bases at J, with 6 bases between. The CDR3 has 11 amino acids. CDR3 sequence (DNA): TGTGCCAGCATCGAGCCAGATACGCAGTATTTT. Translation: CASIEPDTQYF.

Ten or more counts support this clone. CDR3 protein: CASSEDRVYEQYF. For the CDR3, the DNA is TGTGCCAGCAGTGAAGATCGGGTCTACGAGCAGTACTTC. The chain has TRBV2 and TRBJ2-7, with no clear D. CDR3 size: 13 residues. Per the germline V gene, CDR1 is SNHLY and CDR2 is FYNNEI. V was trimmed by 1 base and J by 3 bases, leaving 7 bases between them. Complete variable domain (other parts from reference TRBV2 and TRBJ2-7): EPEVTQTPSHQVTQMGQEVILRCVPISNHLYFYWYRQILGQKVEFLVSFYNNEISEKSEIFDDQFSVERPDGSNFTLKIRSTKLEDSAMYFCASSEDRVYEQYFGPGTRLTVT.

This clone was counted at least ten times. The chain links TRBV5-5 to TRBJ1-5; 8 bases agree with TRBD1. V was clipped by 4 bases and J by 7 bases; unmatched bases: 19. CDR1 is SGHKS, CDR2 YYEKEE, per germline (reference sequence). The CDR3 loop spans 18 amino acids. CDR3 loop: CASSTQSLGQGLGQPQHF. CDR3 nucleotide sequence: TGTGCCAGCAGCACACAGTCCCTCGGACAGGGTTTAGGACAGCCCCAGCATTTT.

This clone was seen at least ten times. The rearrangement links TRBV4-1 to TRBJ1-2; no definite D call. Germline CDR1 and CDR2: MGHRA and YSYEKL. The CDR3 loop spans 16 amino acids. V lost 0 bases, J lost 4 bases, and 15 bases lay in between. The CDR3 sequence: CASSQDALGPIYGYTF. The CDR3 DNA reads TGCGCCAGCAGCCAAGATGCTTTAGGGCCGATCTATGGCTACACCTTC.

Ten or more counts support this clone. The chain is built from TRBV5-6 and TRBJ1-2, with a possible D match to TRBD1 (5 bases). V lost 2 bases and J lost 4, with 15 bases in between. This CDR3 has 15 amino acids. The germline V gene has CDR1 SGHDT and CDR2 YYEEEE. CDR3 sequence: CASSFSGGGGYGYTF. The DNA of the CDR3 is TGTGCCAGCAGCTTCTCGGGCGGGGGTGGCTATGGCTACACCTTC.

This clone appeared many times. V usage is TRBV19 and J usage is TRBJ1-2, with D tentatively TRBD1 (5 bases). Per germline, CDR1 LNHDA and CDR2 SQIVND (reference sequence). Trimming removed 3 bases from V and 4 bases from J, with 12 bases in between. The CDR3 is 14 residues long. The CDR3 coding sequence is TGTGCCAGTAGTATGTGGTCCCAGGGCTATGGCTACACCTTC. Translating gives CASSMWSQGYGYTF.

This clone has a count of ten or more. CDR3 sequence: CASSLSPPTAYNEQFF. The CDR3 nucleotides read TGTGCCAGCAGCTTATCCCCTCCGACTGCCTACAATGAGCAGTTCTTC. This chain uses TRBV7-3 with TRBJ2-1; D gene ambiguous. The length of the CDR3 is 16 residues. Trimming removed 2 bases at V and 2 bases at J, with 13 bases between. The V gene's germline CDR1 is SGHTA and CDR2 FQGTGA.

This clone appeared many times. The gene calls are TRBV19 and TRBJ1-4; D is undetermined. The CDR3 totals 10 residues. Deletions cut 8 bases from V and 8 bases from J, with 6 bases between. Germline V gene sequence: CDR1 LNHDA, CDR2 SQIVND (reference sequence). CDR3 protein: CASLSEKLFF. CDR3 DNA sequence: TGTGCCAGTCTTAGCGAAAAACTGTTTTTT. Combining the CDR3 with reference TRBV19 and TRBJ1-4 gives the whole variable domain DGGITQSPKYLFRKEGQNVTLSCEQNLNHDAMYWYRQDPGQGLRLIYYSQIVNDFQKGDIAEGYSVSREKKESFPLTVTSAQKNPTAFYLCASLSEKLFFGSGTQLSVL.

There are a few counts of this clone. The rearrangement uses TRBV29-1 and TRBJ1-2, with 8 bases aligning to TRBD1. The germline CDR1 and CDR2 sequences are SQVTM and ANQGSEA. This CDR3 has 11 amino acids. V lost 6 bases, J lost 7 bases, and 4 bases stayed unmatched. This CDR3 is CSVGTGRGYTF. CDR3 coding DNA: TGCAGCGTCGGGACAGGACGTGGCTACACCTTC. The variable domain in full, with the rest retrieved from reference TRBV29-1 and TRBJ1-2, is SAVISQKPSRDICQRGTSLTIQCQVDSQVTMMFWYRQQPGQSLTLIATANQGSEATYESGFVIDKFPISRPNLTFSTLTVSNMSPEDSSIYLCSVGTGRGYTFGSGTRLTVV.

This clone has more than one count but fewer than ten. The gene calls are TRBV4-3 and TRBJ2-5; D remains unclear. CDR1 and CDR2 from the germline V gene are LGHNA and YSLEER. CDR3 length equals 14 residues. Trimming took off 1 base at V and 2 bases at J, with 8 bases between the two ends. Here the CDR3 DNA reads TGCGCCAGCAGCCAAGGGCAAGTACAAGAGACCCAGTACTTC. Translated, it gives CASSQGQVQETQYF.

CDR3 loop: CASSRTGLNTGELFF. Written as DNA, the CDR3 is TGTGCCAGCAGTCGAACGGGACTTAACACCGGGGAGCTGTTTTTT. V is TRBV27 and J is TRBJ2-2, with D possibly being TRBD2 (6 bases). The CDR3 is made up of 15 amino acids. Germline CDR1 MNHEY, CDR2 SMNVEV (reference sequence). Deletions cut 5 bases from V and 2 bases from J, with 12 bases between.

The V gene is TRBV9, the J gene TRBJ2-3, with TRBD2 matching over 9 bases. Germline V gene data show CDR1 as SGDLS and CDR2 as YYNGEE. Germline trimming cut 4 bases from V and 2 bases from J; bases unmatched to any gene: 5. This CDR3 has 15 amino acids. The CDR3 loop is CASSTGTSSTDTQYF. CDR3 DNA: TGTGCCAGCAGCACCGGGACTAGCTCCACAGATACGCAGTATTTT.

This clone showed up many times. The rearrangement links TRBV18 to TRBJ1-3, with D perhaps TRBD1 (6 bases). This CDR3 contains 16 residues. V was shortened by 6 bases and J by 0 bases, with 15 bases between the two germline ends. Germline V CDR1 and CDR2: KGHSH, LQKENI. CDR3 coding DNA: TGTGCCAGCTCCCCTATCGGGACAATCTCTGGAAACACCATATATTTT. Translated: CASSPIGTISGNTIYF.

For this clone: A read error may explain this, as a much larger clone is one base away. V usage is TRBV6-1 and J usage is TRBJ1-2; D is ambiguous. The CDR3 is 16 amino acids. Germline V gives CDR1 MNHNS, CDR2 SASEGT. CDR3 bases: TGTGCCAGCAGTGGTCTTTGGGCAGCTCAGTTCTATGGCCACACCTTC. This translates into CASSGLWAAQFYGHTF.

The chain has TRBV30 and TRBJ1-4; 7 nucleotides match TRBD1. This CDR3 region has 13 residues. The V and J ends lost 4 bases and 8 bases, in that order; junction bases with no gene match: 7. Germline V gene sequence: CDR1 GTSNPN, CDR2 SVGIG (reference sequence). For the CDR3, the DNA is TGTGCCTGGAATCGACAGGGTCGGGAAAAACTGTTTTTT. It specifies CAWNRQGREKLFF.

This clone was found many times. The J gene is TRBJ1-5, the V gene TRBV7-2; D might be TRBD1 (5 bases). The germline CDR1 and CDR2 sequences are SGHTA and FQGNSA. V was trimmed by 4 bases and J by 4 bases, leaving 20 bases between them. CDR3 size: 17 residues. Here the CDR3 DNA reads TGTGCCAGCAGCTCCTCGGAGGGGTATTGGAATAATCAGCCCCAGCATTTT. Its translation is CASSSSEGYWNNQPQHF. Complete variable domain (other parts from reference TRBV7-2 and TRBJ1-5): GAGVSQSPSNKVTEKGKDVELRCDPISGHTALYWYRQSLGQGLEFLIYFQGNSAPDKSGLPSDRFSAERTGGSVSTLTIQRTQQEDSAVYLCASSSSEGYWNNQPQHFGDGTRLSIL.

This rearrangement joins TRBV4-1 to TRBJ2-3; a weak D match, TRBD1 (6 bases). The CDR3 length is 16 residues. CDR1 MGHRA and CDR2 YSYEKL come from the germline V gene. Trimming pared 0 bases from V and 1 base from J, leaving 11 bases between. The CDR3 region is CASSQEPAGGTDTQYF. The CDR3 DNA is TGCGCCAGCAGCCAAGAACCGGCAGGGGGCACAGATACGCAGTATTTT.

This clone was observed many times. CDR3 protein: CASSLMGGQLNTEAFF. CDR3 bases: TGTGCCAGCAGCTTAATGGGGGGACAGTTGAACACTGAAGCTTTCTTT. The chain joins TRBV7-3 to TRBJ1-1; TRBD1 agrees at 7 bases. Trimming cost V 1 base and J 0 bases; bases outside gene matches: 5. Germline V gene lookup returns CDR1 SGHTA and CDR2 FQGTGA. CDR3 length: 16 residues.

The chain recombines TRBV24-1 with TRBJ2-5; 9 nucleotides agree with TRBD1. This CDR3 contains 15 residues. The V gene's germline CDR1 is KGHDR and CDR2 SFDVKD. The trim removed 1 base at V and 4 bases at J, leaving 3 bases unmatched. The CDR3 loop is CATSDFTTGGETQYF. The CDR3 DNA follows: TGTGCCACCAGTGATTTTACGACAGGGGGAGAGACCCAGTACTTC.

The sample holds many counts of this clone. The chain joins TRBV29-1 to TRBJ1-5; maybe TRBD1 (6 bases). Deletions cut 6 bases from V and 7 bases from J, with 16 bases between. Germline assignment: CDR1 SQVTM and CDR2 ANQGSEA. The CDR3 runs 13 residues. The CDR3 region is CSVAQGQDQPQHF. In DNA, the CDR3 is TGCAGCGTCGCACAGGGTCAGGACCAGCCCCAGCATTTT.

At least ten counts were recorded for this clone. The chain carries TRBV6-6 and TRBJ2-3; D unclear. The V and J ends lost 5 bases and 5 bases respectively, with 5 bases between them. This CDR3 has 11 amino acids. CDR1 and CDR2 from the germline V gene are MNHNY and SVGAGI (reference sequence). CDR3 sequence: CASSLKDTQYF. CDR3 DNA: TGTGCCAGCAGTCTAAAAGATACGCAGTATTTT.

This clone was observed many times. J is TRBJ2-4 and V is TRBV6-2 or TRBV6-3; 7 positions match TRBD1. Germline assignment: CDR1 MNHEY and CDR2 SVGEGT. V was clipped by 6 bases and J by 0 bases; unmatched bases: 5. The CDR3 extends over 15 amino acids. The CDR3 reads CASSRGFLAKNIQYF. The CDR3 DNA reads as TGTGCCAGCAGCAGGGGGTTCCTAGCCAAAAACATTCAGTACTTC.

This clone was seen many times. The genes are TRBV28 and TRBJ1-2, with TRBD1 matching 7 bases. This CDR3 is built from 14 residues. The ends lost 5 bases at V and 1 base at J; junction bases unmatched: 4. Germline-derived CDR1 and CDR2 are MDHEN and SYDVKM. The CDR3 sequence: CASSAGTDNYGYTF. CDR3 nucleotide sequence: TGTGCCAGCAGTGCCGGGACAGATAACTATGGCTACACCTTC.